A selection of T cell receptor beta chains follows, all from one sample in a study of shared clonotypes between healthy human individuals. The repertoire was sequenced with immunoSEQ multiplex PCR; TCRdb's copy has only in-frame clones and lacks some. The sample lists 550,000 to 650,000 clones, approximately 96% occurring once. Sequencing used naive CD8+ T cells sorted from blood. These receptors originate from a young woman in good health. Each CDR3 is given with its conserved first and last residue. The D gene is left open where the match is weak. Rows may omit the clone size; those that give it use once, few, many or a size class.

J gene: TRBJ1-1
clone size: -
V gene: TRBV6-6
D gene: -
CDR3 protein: CASSYAARVNTEAFF
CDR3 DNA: TGTGCCAGCAGTTACGCAGCCAGGGTTAACACTGAAGCTTTCTTT

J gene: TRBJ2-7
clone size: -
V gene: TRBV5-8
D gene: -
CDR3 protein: CASSFRDGPYEQYF
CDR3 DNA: TGTGCCAGCAGCTTCCGGGACGGTCCCTACGAGCAGTACTTC

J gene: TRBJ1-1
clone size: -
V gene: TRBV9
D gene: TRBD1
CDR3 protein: CASSVTGGNTEAFF
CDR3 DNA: TGTGCCAGCAGCGTGACAGGGGGCAATACTGAAGCTTTCTTT

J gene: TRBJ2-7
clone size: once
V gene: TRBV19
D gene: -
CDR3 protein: CASSFPDAYEQYF
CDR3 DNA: TGTGCCAGTAGTTTTCCTGACGCCTACGAGCAGTACTTC

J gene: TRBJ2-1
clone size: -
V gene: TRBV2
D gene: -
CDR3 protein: CASSESTAIEQFF
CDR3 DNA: TGTGCCAGCAGTGAATCGACTGCGATTGAGCAGTTCTTC

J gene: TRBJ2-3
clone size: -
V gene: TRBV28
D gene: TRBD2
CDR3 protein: CASSSGLAGGLDTQYF
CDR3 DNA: TGTGCCAGCAGTTCGGGACTAGCGGGAGGGCTAGATACGCAGTATTTT

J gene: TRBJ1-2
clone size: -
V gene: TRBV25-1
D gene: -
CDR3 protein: CASSELGVGVGYTF
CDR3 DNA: TGTGCCAGCAGTGAATTGGGGGTGGGAGTTGGCTACACCTTC

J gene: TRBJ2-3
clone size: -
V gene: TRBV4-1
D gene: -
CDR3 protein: CASSQVTVTDTQYF
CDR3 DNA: TGCGCCAGCAGCCAAGTTACTGTCACAGATACGCAGTATTTT

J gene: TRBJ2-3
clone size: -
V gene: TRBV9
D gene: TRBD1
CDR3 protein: CASSDTQGGTDTQYF
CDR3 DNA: TGTGCCAGCAGCGACACCCAGGGGGGCACAGATACGCAGTATTTT

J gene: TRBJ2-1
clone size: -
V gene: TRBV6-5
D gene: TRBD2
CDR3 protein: CASSWGSGRSNEQFF
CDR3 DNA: TGTGCCAGCAGTTGGGGTAGCGGGAGAAGCAATGAGCAGTTCTTC

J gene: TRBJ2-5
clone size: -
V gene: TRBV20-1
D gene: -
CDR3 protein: CSARGGETQYF
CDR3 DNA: TGCAGTGCCAGAGGGGGGGAGACCCAGTACTTC

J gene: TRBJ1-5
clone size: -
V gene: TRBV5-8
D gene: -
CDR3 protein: CASSLIQRQQPQHF
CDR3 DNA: TGTGCCAGCAGCTTGATTCAGCGACAGCAGCCCCAGCATTTT

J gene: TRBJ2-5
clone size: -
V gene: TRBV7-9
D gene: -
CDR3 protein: CASGIMETQYF
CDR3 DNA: TGTGCCAGCGGTATTATGGAGACCCAGTACTTC

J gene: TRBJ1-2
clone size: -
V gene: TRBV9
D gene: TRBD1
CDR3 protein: CASSLDGGTGNGYTF
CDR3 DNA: TGTGCCAGCAGCCTAGATGGGGGGACAGGGAATGGCTACACCTTC

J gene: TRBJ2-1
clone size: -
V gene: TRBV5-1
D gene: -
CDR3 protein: CASSQHERSTYNEQFF
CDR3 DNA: TGCGCCAGCAGCCAGCACGAGCGGTCCACCTACAATGAGCAGTTCTTC

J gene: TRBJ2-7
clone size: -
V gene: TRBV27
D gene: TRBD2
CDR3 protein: CASRRRGTSEFYEQYF
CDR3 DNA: TGTGCCAGCAGAAGGAGAGGGACTAGCGAGTTCTACGAGCAGTACTTC

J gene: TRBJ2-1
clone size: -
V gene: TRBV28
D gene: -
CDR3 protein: CASRTQGEQFF
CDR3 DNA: TGTGCCAGCAGGACCCAAGGTGAGCAGTTCTTC

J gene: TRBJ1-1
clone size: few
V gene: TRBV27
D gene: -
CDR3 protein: CASSLRQSNTEAFF
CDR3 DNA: TGTGCCAGCAGTTTAAGACAGTCGAACACTGAAGCTTTCTTT

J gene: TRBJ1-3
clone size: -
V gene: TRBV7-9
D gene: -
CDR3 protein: CASSLSVGASGNTIYF
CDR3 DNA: TGTGCCAGCAGCTTAAGTGTGGGGGCATCTGGAAACACCATATATTTT

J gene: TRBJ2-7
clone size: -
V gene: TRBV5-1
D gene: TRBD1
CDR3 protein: CASSLDGTGGNEQYF
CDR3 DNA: TGCGCCAGCAGTTTGGATGGGACAGGGGGCAACGAGCAGTACTTC

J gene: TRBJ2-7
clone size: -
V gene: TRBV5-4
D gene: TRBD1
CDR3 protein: CASSLTGGSGEQYF
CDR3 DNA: TGTGCCAGCAGCTTGACAGGGGGCTCCGGGGAGCAGTACTTC

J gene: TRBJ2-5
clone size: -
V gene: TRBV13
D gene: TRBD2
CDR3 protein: CASSLRGSGGEETQYF
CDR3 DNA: TGTGCCAGCAGTCTAAGGGGTTCGGGGGGAGAGGAGACCCAGTACTTC

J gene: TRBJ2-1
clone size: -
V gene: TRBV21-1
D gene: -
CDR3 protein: CASSHEIYNEQFF
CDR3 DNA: TGTGCCAGCAGCCACGAGATCTACAATGAGCAGTTCTTC

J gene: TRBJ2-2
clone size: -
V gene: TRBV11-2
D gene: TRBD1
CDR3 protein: CASSSGGRTGELFF
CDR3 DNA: TGTGCCAGCAGCTCAGGGGGACGCACCGGGGAGCTGTTTTTT

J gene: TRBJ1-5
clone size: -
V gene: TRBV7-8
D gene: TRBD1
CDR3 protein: CASSADRGNQPQHF
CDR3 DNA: TGTGCCAGCAGCGCCGACAGGGGCAATCAGCCCCAGCATTTT

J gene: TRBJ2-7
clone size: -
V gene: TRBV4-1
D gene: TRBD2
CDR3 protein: CASSPVLAGFYEQYF
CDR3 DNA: TGCGCCAGCAGCCCAGTTCTAGCGGGATTCTACGAGCAGTACTTC

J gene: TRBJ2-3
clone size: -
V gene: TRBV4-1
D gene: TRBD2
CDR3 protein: CASSPGTRADTQYF
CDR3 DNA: TGCGCCAGCAGCCCCGGGACTAGGGCAGATACGCAGTATTTT

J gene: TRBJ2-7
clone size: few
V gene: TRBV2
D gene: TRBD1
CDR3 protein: CASTGQGAHEQYF
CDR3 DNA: TGTGCCAGCACGGGGCAGGGGGCCCACGAGCAGTACTTC

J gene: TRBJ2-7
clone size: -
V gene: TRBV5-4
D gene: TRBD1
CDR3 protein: CASSLWGQGRGYEQYF
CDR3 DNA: TGTGCCAGCAGCTTGTGGGGACAGGGGAGAGGCTACGAGCAGTACTTC

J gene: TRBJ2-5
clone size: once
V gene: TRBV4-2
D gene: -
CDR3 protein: CASSQDRWSQETQYF
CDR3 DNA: TGTGCCAGCAGCCAAGATAGGTGGTCTCAAGAGACCCAGTACTTC

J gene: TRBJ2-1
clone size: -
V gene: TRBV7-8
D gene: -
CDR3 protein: CASSQATGNEQFF
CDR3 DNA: TGTGCCAGCAGCCAGGCTACGGGCAATGAGCAGTTCTTC

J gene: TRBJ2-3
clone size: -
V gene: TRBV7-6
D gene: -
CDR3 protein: CASSLARDDESDTQYF
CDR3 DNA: TGTGCCAGCAGCTTAGCGCGAGACGATGAGTCAGATACGCAGTATTTT

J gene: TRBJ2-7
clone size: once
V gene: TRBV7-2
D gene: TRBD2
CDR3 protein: CASSLDTPLAGAGEQYF
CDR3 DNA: TGTGCCAGCAGCTTAGACACCCCGCTAGCGGGAGCTGGGGAGCAGTACTTC

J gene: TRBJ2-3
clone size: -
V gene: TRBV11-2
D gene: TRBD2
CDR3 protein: CASSSGPLAGPPDTQYF
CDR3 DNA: TGTGCCAGCAGCTCGGGGCCATTAGCGGGGCCCCCAGATACGCAGTATTTT

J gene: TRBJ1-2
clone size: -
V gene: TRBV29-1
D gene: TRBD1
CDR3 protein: CSVRQGLEYGYTF
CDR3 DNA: TGCAGCGTGAGACAGGGATTGGAATATGGCTACACCTTC

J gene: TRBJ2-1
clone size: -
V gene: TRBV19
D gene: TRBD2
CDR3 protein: CASSRLAGEFGEQFF
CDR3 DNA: TGTGCCAGTAGTAGACTAGCGGGAGAGTTTGGTGAGCAGTTCTTC

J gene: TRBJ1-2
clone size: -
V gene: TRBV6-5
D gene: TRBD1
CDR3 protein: CASSKTGGKGYTF
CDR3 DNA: TGTGCCAGCAGTAAAACAGGGGGCAAGGGCTACACCTTC

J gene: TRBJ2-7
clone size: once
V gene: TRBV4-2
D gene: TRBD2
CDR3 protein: CASSQEREGAYEQYF
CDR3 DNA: TGTGCCAGCAGCCAAGAACGGGAGGGGGCCTACGAGCAGTACTTC

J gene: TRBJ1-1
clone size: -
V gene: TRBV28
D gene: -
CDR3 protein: CASSSPHSPNAEAFF
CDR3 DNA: TGTGCCAGCAGTTCGCCACACAGTCCTAACGCTGAAGCTTTCTTT

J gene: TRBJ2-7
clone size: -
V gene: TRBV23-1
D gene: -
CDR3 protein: CASSQSAGCEQYF
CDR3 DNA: TGCGCCAGCAGTCAATCCGCGGGGTGCGAGCAGTACTTC

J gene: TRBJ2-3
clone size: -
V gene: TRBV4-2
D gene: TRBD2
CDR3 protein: CASSQDSSGFGTQYF
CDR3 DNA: TGTGCCAGCAGCCAAGATTCTAGCGGGTTCGGTACGCAGTATTTT

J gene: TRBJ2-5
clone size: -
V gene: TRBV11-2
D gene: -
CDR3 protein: CASSFWSGEQYF
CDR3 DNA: TGTGCCAGCAGCTTTTGGTCGGGTGAGCAGTACTTC

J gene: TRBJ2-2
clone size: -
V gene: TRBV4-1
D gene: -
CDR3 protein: CASSQDWGASAGELFF
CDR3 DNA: TGCGCCAGCAGCCAAGATTGGGGGGCGTCTGCCGGGGAGCTGTTTTTT

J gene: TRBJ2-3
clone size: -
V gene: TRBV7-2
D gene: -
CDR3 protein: CASSLGGTGDTQYF
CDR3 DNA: TGTGCCAGCAGCTTAGGGGGAACAGGGGATACGCAGTATTTT